Each of the 14 T cell receptor beta chains below was sequenced from the same sample in a study of technical replicates of blood from several donors. Data came from immunoSEQ multiplex PCR; TCRdb stores just in-frame clones and leaves some out. Here the sample spans about 61,000 clones, around 97% being singletons. The specimen sequenced was T cells isolated from PBMCs. The receptors here all came from a human donor in good health.

The chain uses TRBV19 and TRBJ1-2; perhaps TRBD1 as D (6 bases). Trimming cost V 4 bases and J 4 bases, with 16 bases left between them. The CDR3 is made up of 15 amino acids. From germline, CDR1 is LNHDA and CDR2 SQIVND (reference sequence). The CDR3 sequence is CASSKRQANVYGYTF. The DNA for the CDR3 is TGTGCCAGTAGTAAGAGACAGGCGAACGTCTATGGCTACACCTTC.

The rearrangement links TRBV5-1 to TRBJ1-1, with D perhaps TRBD1 (5 bases). The CDR3 totals 14 residues. The germline CDR1 and CDR2 sequences are SGHRS and YFSETQ. Trimming took off 1 base at V and 6 bases at J, with 13 bases between the two ends. CDR3 DNA sequence: TGCGCCAGCAGCTTGTCGATCGGGGGACCTGAAGCTTTCTTT. Protein: CASSLSIGGPEAFF.

J is TRBJ2-7 and V is TRBV28; tentative D call: TRBD2 (6 bases). This CDR3 has 14 residues. V was pared by 3 bases and J by 0 bases, with 9 bases between. Germline loops: CDR1 MDHEN, CDR2 SYDVKM. The CDR3 reads CASSFAGSSYEQYF. In nucleotides, the CDR3 is TGTGCCAGCAGTTTCGCGGGAAGCTCCTACGAGCAGTACTTC.

The CDR3 loop reads CASSQKGQQRLQENGELFF. The CDR3 DNA sequence: TGTGCCAGCAGCCAGAAGGGACAGCAAAGGCTCCAAGAGAACGGGGAGCTGTTTTTT. The chain combines TRBV14 with TRBJ2-2; 7 bases line up with TRBD1. Germline V CDR1 and CDR2: SGHDN, FVKESK. The CDR3 totals 19 residues. The V segment lost 3 bases and the J segment 7 bases; nucleotides outside the gene matches: 20. The whole variable domain, remainder taken from reference TRBV14 and TRBJ2-2, is EAGVTQFPSHSVIEKGQTVTLRCDPISGHDNLYWYRRVMGKEIKFLLHFVKESKQDESGMPNNRFLAERTGGTYSTLKVQPAELEDSGVYFCASSQKGQQRLQENGELFFGEGSRLTVL.

The chain combines TRBV29-1 with TRBJ2-3; a weak D match, TRBD2 (6 bases). Trimming took off 5 bases at V and 6 bases at J, with 18 bases between the two ends. CDR1 is SQVTM, CDR2 ANQGSEA, per germline. The CDR3 extends over 14 amino acids. The CDR3 loop is CSVSAGPEADTQYF. CDR3 nucleotides: TGCAGCGTTTCGGCGGGACCCGAGGCGGATACGCAGTATTTT.

The chain carries TRBV27 and TRBJ2-2, with 9 positions matching TRBD2. The germline CDR1 and CDR2 sequences are MNHEY and SMNVEV (reference sequence). Unmatched junction bases numbered 3, after V lost 2 bases and J lost 5 bases. The CDR3 is 15 residues long. CDR3 nucleotides: TGTGCCAGCAGTTTACGCGGGAGGGCGACCGGGGAGCTGTTTTTT. Its protein is CASSLRGRATGELFF.

The chain is built from TRBV29-1 and TRBJ1-1; the D gene is possibly TRBD1 (5 bases). V gave up 3 bases and J gave up 1 base, with 6 bases separating them. This CDR3 has 12 amino acids. Germline V CDR1 and CDR2: SQVTM, ANQGSEA. As DNA, the CDR3 is TGCAGCGTTGACGGACAGAACACTGAAGCTTTCTTT. Its translation: CSVDGQNTEAFF.

V usage is TRBV5-1 and J usage is TRBJ2-1, with 11 bases lining up with TRBD2. Germline V gene lookup returns CDR1 SGHRS and CDR2 YFSETQ. V was clipped by 4 bases and J by 8 bases; unmatched bases: 11. The CDR3 sequence is 16 residues long. This CDR3 reads CASSPLLAGVDDEQFF. The CDR3 DNA reads TGCGCCAGCAGCCCCTTACTAGCGGGAGTAGATGATGAGCAGTTCTTC.

The chain has TRBV6-5 and TRBJ1-3; D gene uncertain. The length of the CDR3 is 15 residues. The germline gives CDR1 MNHEY, CDR2 SVGAGI. V shed 0 bases and J shed 1 base, with 7 bases lying between them. Here the CDR3 DNA reads TGTGCCAGCAGTTACTCGAGGGCGTCTGGAAACACCATATATTTT. This encodes CASSYSRASGNTIYF.

The V call is TRBV2, the J call TRBJ2-5; 8 positions match TRBD1. CDR3 length: 13 amino acids. Germline-derived CDR1 and CDR2 are SNHLY and FYNNEI. V lost 6 bases to trimming and J lost 5 bases; unmatched junction nucleotides: 5. CDR3 region: CASRMDRAETQYF. The CDR3 DNA reads as TGTGCCAGCAGGATGGACAGGGCGGAGACCCAGTACTTC. Full variable domain (outside the CDR3, taken from reference TRBV2 and TRBJ2-5): EPEVTQTPSHQVTQMGQEVILRCVPISNHLYFYWYRQILGQKVEFLVSFYNNEISEKSEIFDDQFSVERPDGSNFTLKIRSTKLEDSAMYFCASRMDRAETQYFGPGTRLLVL.

V usage is TRBV29-1 and J usage is TRBJ2-7; D may be TRBD1 (6 bases). CDR3 length: 12 amino acids. Germline V gene data show CDR1 as SQVTM and CDR2 as ANQGSEA. The ends were cut back, 3 bases at V and 5 bases at J, with 11 bases in the middle. CDR3 in amino acids: CSVDTGTDEQYF. The CDR3 DNA sequence: TGCAGCGTTGATACAGGGACCGACGAGCAGTACTTC.

V usage is TRBV18 and J usage is TRBJ2-2, with D perhaps TRBD1 (6 bases). Germline assignment: CDR1 KGHSH and CDR2 LQKENI. This CDR3 contains 17 residues. V gave up 4 bases and J gave up 1 base, with 16 bases separating them. The CDR3 nucleotides are TGTGCCAGCTCACGCCTCGACAGGACCTTGAACACCGGGGAGCTGTTTTTT. Encoded protein: CASSRLDRTLNTGELFF.

The rearrangement uses TRBV28 and TRBJ2-1, with 9 bases matching TRBD2. Germline V gene lookup returns CDR1 MDHEN and CDR2 SYDVKM. V lost 6 bases, J lost 6 bases, and 9 bases stayed unmatched. The CDR3 contains 15 residues. The CDR3 DNA reads TGTGCCAGCAGCGCTTCGGGACTAGCCTCCAATGAGCAGTTCTTC. Translated: CASSASGLASNEQFF.

The rearrangement joins TRBV27 to TRBJ2-7, with 10 nucleotides matching TRBD2. The CDR3 length is 13 residues. Trimming at V came to 3 bases and at J to 5 bases, leaving 1 base not matched to a gene. Germline V gene lookup returns CDR1 MNHEY and CDR2 SMNVEV (reference sequence). The CDR3 nucleotides read TGTGCCAGCAGTTTCCTAGCGGGAGACGAGCAGTACTTC. This gives the protein CASSFLAGDEQYF.